This T cell receptor (beta chain) is from a study of blood T cell repertoires in COVID-19. J gave up 3 bases and V 11 bases, and 7 bases lay outside the gene matches. CDR1 is WSHSY and CDR2 is SAAADI in the germline V gene. CDR3 length equals 13 residues. This clone was counted a few times. Profiled with immunoSEQ multiplex PCR; TCRdb holds only in-frame clones, not every one. The data contain fewer than 75,000 clones, 79% of them seen just once; the ten biggest clones take up about 6%. The rearrangement joins TRBV10-2 to TRBJ2-7, with 10 bases lining up with TRBD2. The receptor was isolated from a woman aged 55-69 years with acute or convalescent COVID-19. Source material: peripheral blood. The CDR3 bases are TGCGCCTCTCCACTAGCGGGGCTCTACGAGCAGTACTTC. It yields the protein CASPLAGLYEQYF.